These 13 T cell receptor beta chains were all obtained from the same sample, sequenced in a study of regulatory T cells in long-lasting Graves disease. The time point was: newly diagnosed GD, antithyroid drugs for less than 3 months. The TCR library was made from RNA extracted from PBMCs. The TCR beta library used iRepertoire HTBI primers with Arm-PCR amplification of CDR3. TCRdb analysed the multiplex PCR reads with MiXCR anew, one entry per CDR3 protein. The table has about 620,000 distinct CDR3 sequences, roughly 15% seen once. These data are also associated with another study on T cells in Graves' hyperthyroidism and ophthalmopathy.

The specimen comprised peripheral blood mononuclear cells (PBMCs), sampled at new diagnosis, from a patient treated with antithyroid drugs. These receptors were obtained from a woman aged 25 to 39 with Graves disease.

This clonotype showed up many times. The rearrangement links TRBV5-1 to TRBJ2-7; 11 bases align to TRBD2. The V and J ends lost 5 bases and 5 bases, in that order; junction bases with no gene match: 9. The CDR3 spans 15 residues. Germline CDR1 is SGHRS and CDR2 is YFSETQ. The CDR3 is CASSFKTSGNHEQYF. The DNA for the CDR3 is TGCGCCAGCAGTTTCAAGACTAGCGGGAATCACGAGCAGTACTTC.

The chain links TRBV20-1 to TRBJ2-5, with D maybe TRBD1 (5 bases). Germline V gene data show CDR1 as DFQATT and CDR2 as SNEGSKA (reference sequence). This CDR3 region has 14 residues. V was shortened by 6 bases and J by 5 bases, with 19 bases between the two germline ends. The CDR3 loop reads CSAPRRRGRETQYF. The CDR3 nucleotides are TGCAGTGCGCCCCGGAGAAGGGGTCGGGAGACCCAGTACTTC.

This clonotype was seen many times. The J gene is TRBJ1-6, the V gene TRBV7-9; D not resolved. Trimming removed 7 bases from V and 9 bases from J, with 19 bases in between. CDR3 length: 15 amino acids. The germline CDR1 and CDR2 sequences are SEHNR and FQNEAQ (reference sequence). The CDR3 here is CASTPFGLDGSPLHF. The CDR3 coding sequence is TGTGCCAGCACCCCCTTCGGCCTGGATGGTTCACCCCTCCACTTT.

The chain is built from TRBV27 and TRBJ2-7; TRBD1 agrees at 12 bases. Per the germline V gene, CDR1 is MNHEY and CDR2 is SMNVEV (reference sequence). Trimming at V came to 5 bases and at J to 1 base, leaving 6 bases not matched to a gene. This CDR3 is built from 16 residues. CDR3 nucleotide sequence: TGTGCCAGCAGTAGATTGGGACAGGGGGCTTCCTACGAGCAGTACTTC. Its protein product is CASSRLGQGASYEQYF.

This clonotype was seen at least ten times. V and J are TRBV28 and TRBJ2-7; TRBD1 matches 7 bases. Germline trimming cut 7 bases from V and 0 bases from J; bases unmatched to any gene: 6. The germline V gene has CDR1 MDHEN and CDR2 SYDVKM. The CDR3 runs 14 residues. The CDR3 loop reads CASNHRGPSYEQYF. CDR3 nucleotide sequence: TGTGCCAGCAATCACAGGGGTCCCTCCTACGAGCAGTACTTC.

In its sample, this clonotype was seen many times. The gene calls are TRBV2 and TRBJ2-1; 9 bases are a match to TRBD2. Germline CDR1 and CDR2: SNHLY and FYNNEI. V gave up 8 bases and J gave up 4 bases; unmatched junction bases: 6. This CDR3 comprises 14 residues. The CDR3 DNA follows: TGTGCCAGCGTATCCCTAGCGGGATACAATGAGCAGTTCTTC. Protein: CASVSLAGYNEQFF.

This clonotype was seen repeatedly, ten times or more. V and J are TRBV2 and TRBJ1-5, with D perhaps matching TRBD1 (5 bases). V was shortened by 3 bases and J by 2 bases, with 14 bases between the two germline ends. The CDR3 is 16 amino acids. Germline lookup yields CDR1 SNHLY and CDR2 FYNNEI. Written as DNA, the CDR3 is TGTGCCAGCAGTGATAGGGGAAAGGAAGGCAATCAGCCCCAGCATTTT. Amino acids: CASSDRGKEGNQPQHF.

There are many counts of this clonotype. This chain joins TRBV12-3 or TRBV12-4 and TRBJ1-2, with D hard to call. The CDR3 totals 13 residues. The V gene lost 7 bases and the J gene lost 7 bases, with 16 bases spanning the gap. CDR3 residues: CASTGGGYVGYTF. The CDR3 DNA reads TGTGCCAGCACGGGTGGAGGGTATGTTGGCTACACCTTC.

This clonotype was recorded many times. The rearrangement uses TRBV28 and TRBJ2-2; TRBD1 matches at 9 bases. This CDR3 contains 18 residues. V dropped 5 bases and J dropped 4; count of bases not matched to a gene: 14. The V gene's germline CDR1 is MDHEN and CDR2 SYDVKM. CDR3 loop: CASSQPRDRVEFTGELFF. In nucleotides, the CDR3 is TGTGCCAGCAGTCAACCCCGGGACAGGGTCGAATTCACCGGGGAGCTGTTTTTT.

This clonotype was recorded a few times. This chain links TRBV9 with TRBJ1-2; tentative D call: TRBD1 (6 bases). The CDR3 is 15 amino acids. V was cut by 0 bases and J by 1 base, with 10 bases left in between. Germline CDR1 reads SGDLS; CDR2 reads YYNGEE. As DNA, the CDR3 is TGTGCCAGCAGCGTAGAAGGACAGATTAACTATGGCTACACCTTC. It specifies CASSVEGQINYGYTF.

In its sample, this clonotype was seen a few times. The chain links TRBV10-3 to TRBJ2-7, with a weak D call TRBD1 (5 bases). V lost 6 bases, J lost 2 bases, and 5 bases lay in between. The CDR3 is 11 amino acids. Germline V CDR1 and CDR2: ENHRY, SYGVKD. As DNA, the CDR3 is TGTGCCATCAGGGACACCTACGAGCAGTACTTC. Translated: CAIRDTYEQYF.

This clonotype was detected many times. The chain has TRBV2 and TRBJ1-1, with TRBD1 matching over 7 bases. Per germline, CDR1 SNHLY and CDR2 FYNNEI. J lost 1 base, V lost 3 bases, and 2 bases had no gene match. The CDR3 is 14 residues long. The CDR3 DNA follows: TGTGCCAGCAGTGATTACAGGGGGAACACTGAAGCTTTCTTT. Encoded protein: CASSDYRGNTEAFF.

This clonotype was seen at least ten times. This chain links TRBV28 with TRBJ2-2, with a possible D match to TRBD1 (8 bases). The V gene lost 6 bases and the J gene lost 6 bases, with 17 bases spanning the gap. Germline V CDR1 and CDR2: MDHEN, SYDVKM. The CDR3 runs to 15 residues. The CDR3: CASSPTGGRAGELFF. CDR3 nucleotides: TGTGCCAGCAGCCCAACAGGGGGGAGGGCCGGGGAGCTGTTTTTT.